This TCR beta chain was obtained from a study of CD8 T cells in Susac syndrome. Findings and limits, study-wide: That the number of individuals in its TCR sequencing and HLA analysis was relatively small was acknowledged by the study.

The patients serving as multiple sclerosis controls were treatment-naive. They had stable or active relapsing-remitting disease and fulfilled revised McDonald criteria. TEMRA cells were FACS-enriched, and CD8+ and CD4+ T cells were isolated negatively. Notes on this clonotype: Its antigen is still unknown.

cDNA came from around 0.54 to 1 ug RNA primed by random hexamers. The CDR3 of TCR beta was amplified by immunoSEQ multiplex PCR across 54 Vbeta and 13 Jbeta. TCRdb fed the immunoSEQ multiplex PCR reads into MiXCR, producing one record per CDR3 protein. The table records approximately 180,000 distinct CDR3 sequences, 85% to 95% of them present only once. This CDR3 contains 12 residues. V lost 6 bases, J lost 7 bases, and 3 bases stayed unmatched. Germline V gives CDR1 MDHEN, CDR2 SYDVKM. This TCR was recovered from a human donor with multiple sclerosis. This chain uses TRBV28 with TRBJ1-2, with 9 positions matching TRBD1. The specimen sequenced was CD4+ T cells from PBMCs. The CDR3 bases are TGTGCCAGCAGAGACAGGGGGTTTGGCTACACCTTC. It encodes CASRDRGFGYTF.